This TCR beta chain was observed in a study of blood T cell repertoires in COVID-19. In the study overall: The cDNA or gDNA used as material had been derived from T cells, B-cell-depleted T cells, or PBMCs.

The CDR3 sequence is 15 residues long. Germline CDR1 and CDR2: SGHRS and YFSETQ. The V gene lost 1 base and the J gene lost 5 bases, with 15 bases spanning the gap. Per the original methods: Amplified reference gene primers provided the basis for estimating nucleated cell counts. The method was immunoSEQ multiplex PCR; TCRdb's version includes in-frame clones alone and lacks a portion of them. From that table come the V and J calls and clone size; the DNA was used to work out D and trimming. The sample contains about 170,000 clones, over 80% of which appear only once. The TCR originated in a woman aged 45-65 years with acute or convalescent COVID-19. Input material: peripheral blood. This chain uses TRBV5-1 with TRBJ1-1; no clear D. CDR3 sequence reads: CASSLWADKFTEAFF. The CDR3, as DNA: TGCGCCAGCAGCTTGTGGGCCGACAAATTTACTGAAGCTTTCTTT.